This T cell receptor beta chain derives from a study of blood T cell repertoires in COVID-19. Across the study: Acute and convalescent COVID-19 samples came from the United States, Italy and Spain. The cDNA or gDNA used as material had been derived from T cells, B-cell-depleted T cells, or PBMCs.

The CDR3 is 17 residues long. Germline V lookup: CDR1 SGHAT, CDR2 FQNNGV. The V and J ends lost 3 bases and 7 bases, in that order; junction bases with no gene match: 14. Study processing details: Nucleated cell number was recorded as an estimate derived from reference gene primer amplification. Here immunoSEQ multiplex PCR was the method, and the copy in TCRdb shows in-frame clones only, minus some. V, J and clone size are taken as reported in that table, and D and trimming were inferred from the DNA itself. The sample contains about 20,000 clones, roughly 93% of which appear only once. The receptor was derived from a human donor in a cohort sampled during active COVID-19. Material for sequencing was peripheral blood. V and J are TRBV11-2 and TRBJ2-1, with 8 bases identical to TRBD2. DNA for the CDR3: TGTGCCAGCAGCTTCCCCGCCGCGGGAGGTCTCGGTAATGAGCAGTTCTTC. This sequence encodes CASSFPAAGGLGNEQFF.